The sequence of this T cell receptor beta chain was determined in a study of cytomegalovirus exposure and HLA in healthy donors. General observations from the study: Earlier analysis yielded a pattern in which most TCR beta V segments were productive about 87% or about 30% of the time. An apparent linkage of common viral pathogens to several of the most significant clusters emerged in a later analysis. TCR sequences were mostly rare, though some public TCRs occurred in many donors.

All donors participated as healthy donors of bone marrow. It was with 60 Vbeta and 13 Jbeta primers that the PCR ran. Sequenced by immunoSEQ multiplex PCR; TCRdb stores in-frame clones only, minus some. The table lists around 190,000 clones, around 80% of them singletons, with about 1% in the top ten. The CDR3 covers 16 residues. With 5 bases clipped from V and 5 bases from J, the junction kept 11 bases outside the gene matches. Germline V gives CDR1 SGHAT, CDR2 FQNNGV. In the case of this clone: Its specificity is unknown.

The specimen was PBMCs. The receptor was derived from a woman aged 40 to 55 in good health and CMV-seronegative. The gene calls are TRBV11-2 and TRBJ1-1; 10 bases align to TRBD1. The CDR3 reads CASSKRDRGSRTEAFF. Here the CDR3 DNA reads TGTGCCAGCAGCAAGAGGGACAGGGGAAGTAGAACTGAAGCTTTCTTT.